Listed here are 10 T cell receptor beta chains from one sample, sequenced in a study of OX40 agonist ivuxolimab in advanced cancers. Clones were sequenced by immunoSEQ multiplex PCR, and TCRdb holds only the in-frame ones, with some missing. The sample records 20,000 to 25,000 clones, less than 90% being singletons. Sequencing was performed on CD4+ or CD8+ T cells sorted from blood, taken in a trial of the OX40 agonist ivuxolimab. The source is an adult with an advanced solid tumor such as melanoma, head and neck, liver or kidney cancer.

CDR3 loop: CASSIGQGAEGEKLFF. DNA of the CDR3: TGTGCCAGCAGCATAGGACAGGGGGCGGAGGGTGAAAAACTGTTTTTT. The J gene is TRBJ1-4, the V gene TRBV5-6; TRBD1 matches 11 bases. V was pared by 4 bases and J by 7 bases, with 9 bases of the junction left unmatched. Germline-derived CDR1 and CDR2 are SGHDT and YYEEEE. CDR3 length: 16 residues. The complete variable domain, with remaining parts taken from reference TRBV5-6 and TRBJ1-4, reads DAGVTQSPTHLIKTRGQQVTLRCSPKSGHDTVSWYQQALGQGPQFIFQYYEEEERQRGNFPDRFSGHQFPNYSSELNVNALLLGDSALYLCASSIGQGAEGEKLFFGSGTQLSVL.

The V and J genes are TRBV9 and TRBJ2-1; D ambiguous. Germline V gene data show CDR1 as SGDLS and CDR2 as YYNGEE. Trimming pared 4 bases from V and 0 bases from J, leaving 8 bases between. The CDR3 is 14 residues long. CDR3 amino acids: CASSPSSSYNEQFF. The CDR3 DNA reads TGTGCCAGCAGCCCTTCCAGCTCCTACAATGAGCAGTTCTTC.

This clone was counted a few times. This CDR3 reads CASGWDLQTNTGELFF. In DNA form, the CDR3 reads TGTGCCAGCGGATGGGACCTACAGACTAACACCGGGGAGCTGTTTTTT. The rearrangement joins TRBV2 to TRBJ2-2, with D perhaps given as TRBD1 or TRBD2 (5 bases each). V gave up 8 bases and J gave up 2 bases, with 18 bases separating them. Germline V gene sequence: CDR1 SNHLY, CDR2 FYNNEI. This CDR3 comprises 16 residues. The full variable domain, its missing parts supplied by reference TRBV2 and TRBJ2-2, is EPEVTQTPSHQVTQMGQEVILRCVPISNHLYFYWYRQILGQKVEFLVSFYNNEISEKSEIFDDQFSVERPDGSNFTLKIRSTKLEDSAMYFCASGWDLQTNTGELFFGEGSRLTVL.

The CDR3: CASSLGREQYF. CDR3 sequence (DNA): TGTGCCAGCAGCTTGGGTCGGGAGCAGTACTTC. The chain has TRBV7-2 and TRBJ2-7; D gene unclear. From germline, CDR1 is SGHTA and CDR2 FQGNSA. Trimming shortened V by 3 bases and J by 7 bases, and 7 bases separated the two germline ends. This CDR3 has 11 residues.

The chain recombines TRBV28 with TRBJ2-1, with 9 bases identical to TRBD2. The CDR3 spans 15 residues. The V segment lost 2 bases and the J segment 5 bases; nucleotides outside the gene matches: 4. Germline-derived CDR1 and CDR2 are MDHEN and SYDVKM. The CDR3 protein is CASSLPSGVDNEQFF. As DNA, the CDR3 is TGTGCCAGCAGTTTACCTAGCGGGGTTGACAATGAGCAGTTCTTC.

This chain links TRBV2 with TRBJ2-5, with D perhaps matching TRBD1 (6 bases). Trimming shortened V by 8 bases and J by 9 bases, and 25 bases separated the two germline ends. This CDR3 contains 15 residues. The germline CDR1 and CDR2 sequences are SNHLY and FYNNEI. The CDR3 sequence is CASLYWESSKGAQYF. CDR3 nucleotide sequence: TGTGCCAGCCTATACTGGGAGAGTTCTAAGGGGGCCCAGTACTTC.

The table lists this clone with a count of one. The chain links TRBV7-7 to TRBJ2-3; TRBD2 aligns across 14 bases. CDR1 and CDR2 (germline): SSHAT, FNYEAQ (reference sequence). The V segment lost 4 bases and the J segment 4 bases; nucleotides outside the gene matches: 4. The CDR3 extends over 16 amino acids. CDR3 in DNA: TGTGCCAGCAGCTCCGGACTAGCGGGAGGTTCAGATACGCAGTATTTT. This gives the protein CASSSGLAGGSDTQYF.

The CDR3 spells CASSWDRDYGYTF. The CDR3 DNA reads as TGTGCCAGCAGCTGGGACAGGGACTATGGCTACACCTTC. The genes are TRBV5-5 and TRBJ1-2; TRBD1 agrees at 9 bases. Germline CDR1 is SGHKS and CDR2 is YYEKEE (reference sequence). The junction had 0 bases not matched to a gene; V was cut back by 3 bases and J by 3 bases. The CDR3 is 13 amino acids.

V and J are TRBV7-3 and TRBJ2-3; 7 positions match TRBD2. With 4 bases clipped from V and 0 bases from J, the junction kept 4 bases outside the gene matches. The CDR3 length is 15 residues. CDR1 and CDR2 from the germline V gene are SGHTA and FQGTGA. CDR3 sequence reads: CASSSVGGSTDTQYF. The CDR3 bases are TGTGCCAGCAGCTCAGTCGGGGGGAGCACAGATACGCAGTATTTT.

The gene calls are TRBV5-1 and TRBJ2-7; maybe TRBD1 (6 bases). Trimming stripped 4 bases from V and 2 bases from J, with 10 bases between. CDR1 and CDR2 from the germline V gene are SGHRS and YFSETQ. This CDR3 has 13 residues. The CDR3 region has the DNA TGCGCCAGCAGCGAGGACAGTACCTACGAGCAGTACTTC. This encodes CASSEDSTYEQYF.